The rows below give T cell receptor beta chains drawn from one sample of a study of T cell responses to AZD1222 COVID-19 vaccine. Data came from immunoSEQ multiplex PCR; TCRdb stores just in-frame clones and leaves some out. The sample has fewer than 140,000 clones; almost 90% are singletons. The sample in question was peripheral blood, obtained on day 0 of AZD1222 vaccination. The receptor source for this set is an adult in good health. The CDR3 runs from the conserved cysteine through the conserved F or W. Each record gives: CDR3 length, D gene, V gene, J gene, clone size, CDR3 DNA, CDR3 protein. D genes are given only for firm matches. Clone sizes are given selectively: once, few, many, or a class where the clone is expanded.

17	.	TRBV6-6	TRBJ1-1	.	TGTGCCAGCAGTCTAACGAGAGGGGTTAACATGAACACTGAAGCTTTCTTT	CASSLTRGVNMNTEAFF
17	TRBD2	TRBV24-1	TRBJ2-3	.	TGTGCCACCAGTGATGGGGCTAGCGGGGCTAGCACAGATACGCAGTATTTT	CATSDGASGASTDTQYF
15	TRBD2	TRBV6-5	TRBJ2-3	.	TGTGCCAGCAGTATTGGGACTAGGGTTACAGATACGCAGTATTTT	CASSIGTRVTDTQYF
16	.	TRBV18	TRBJ2-3	.	TGTGCCAGCTCACCCCTAGCGACCCGAGGCACAGATACGCAGTATTTT	CASSPLATRGTDTQYF
14	TRBD2	TRBV5-1	TRBJ2-3	.	TGCGCCAGCAGCTTGGGGACTAGCGCAGATACGCAGTATTTT	CASSLGTSADTQYF
13	TRBD1	TRBV7-3	TRBJ2-2	.	TGTGCCAGCAGCTCAGGGGGAGTCGGGGAGCTGTTTTTT	CASSSGGVGELFF
14	TRBD1	TRBV6-6	TRBJ1-1	.	TGTGCCAGCAGAACAGGGGGCGGTGGCACTGAAGCTTTCTTT	CASRTGGGGTEAFF
14	TRBD1	TRBV24-1	TRBJ2-3	.	TGTGCCACCAGTGATTCGGACAGGGCAGATACGCAGTATTTT	CATSDSDRADTQYF
15	.	TRBV27	TRBJ2-7	.	TGTGCCAGCAGTCCCTGGGATTCAGTTACCTACGAGCAGTACTTC	CASSPWDSVTYEQYF
11	.	TRBV18	TRBJ2-7	.	TGTGCCAGCTCAGATATCGGGGAGGAGTACTTC	CASSDIGEEYF
12	.	TRBV5-4	TRBJ1-4	.	TGTGCCAGCAGCCTAACTAATGAAAAACTGTTTTTT	CASSLTNEKLFF
14	.	TRBV2	TRBJ2-1	.	TGTGCATCGAGATTCGCCGGGGACCACAATGAGCAGTTCTTC	CASRFAGDHNEQFF
15	.	TRBV18	TRBJ1-1	.	TGTGCCAGCTCACCACGGCAGGGGCCTGACACTGAAGCTTTCTTT	CASSPRQGPDTEAFF
15	TRBD1	TRBV7-2	TRBJ1-3	.	TGTGCCAGCAGTGCCCAGGGGACAGTAGGAAACACCATATATTTT	CASSAQGTVGNTIYF
14	.	TRBV6-5	TRBJ2-1	.	TGTGCCAGCAGCACGGTGGGATCCTACAATGAGCAGTTCTTC	CASSTVGSYNEQFF
13	.	TRBV18	TRBJ2-5	.	TGTGCCAGCTCACCATTAGTTCGGGAGACCCAGTACTTC	CASSPLVRETQYF
15	.	TRBV7-9	TRBJ2-7	.	TGTGCCAGCAGCTTACCGGGCAGGGGGGATCACGAGCAGTACTTC	CASSLPGRGDHEQYF
16	.	TRBV4-2	TRBJ2-6	.	TGTGCCAGCAGCCAAGGGCCGGACTCTGGGGCCAACGTCCTGACTTTC	CASSQGPDSGANVLTF
16	.	TRBV18	TRBJ1-4	.	TGTGCCAGCTCAGCCGCCCAGGCGGGTAGGGGTGAAAAACTGTTTTTT	CASSAAQAGRGEKLFF
14	TRBD1	TRBV18	TRBJ2-7	.	TGTGCCAGCTCACCAGTAGGGGGCGGGTACGAGCAGTACTTC	CASSPVGGGYEQYF
13	TRBD1	TRBV4-3	TRBJ1-1	.	TGCGCCAGTCAGGGGGGGATGAACACTGAAGCTTTCTTT	CASQGGMNTEAFF
15	.	TRBV6-5	TRBJ2-2	.	TGTGCCAGCAGTATGAGCGGGACAGTCGCCGGGGAGCTGTTTTTT	CASSMSGTVAGELFF
15	.	TRBV9	TRBJ2-2	.	TGTGCCAGCAGCCTAGAAATTGGGGTAACCGGGGAGCTGTTTTTT	CASSLEIGVTGELFF
13	.	TRBV28	TRBJ1-1	.	TGTGCCAGCAGTCCCGACCAGTACACTGAAGCTTTCTTT	CASSPDQYTEAFF
13	.	TRBV19	TRBJ2-7	once	TGTGCCAGTAGTTCCCGGGATTCCTACGAGCAGTACTTC	CASSSRDSYEQYF
16	.	TRBV14	TRBJ1-2	.	TGTGCCAGCAGCCTCAGCGATATGGGGGGATGGTATGGCTACACCTTC	CASSLSDMGGWYGYTF
14	.	TRBV6-2/TRBV6-3	TRBJ2-3	.	TGTGCCAGCAGTTACGGCGTGCGGCTAGAGCTCCAGTATTTT	CASSYGVRLELQYF
16	TRBD2	TRBV6-5	TRBJ2-1	.	TGTGCCAGCAGTTACAGCGGGGCGGGAGTCCACAATGAGCAGTTCTTC	CASSYSGAGVHNEQFF
17	TRBD2	TRBV4-1	TRBJ2-7	.	TGCGCCAGCAGCCCAACCTGGACTAGCGGGAGTAGATACGAGCAGTACTTC	CASSPTWTSGSRYEQYF
13	.	TRBV9	TRBJ1-2	.	TGTGCCAGCAGCGCCCCCCCAAACGATGGCTACACCTTC	CASSAPPNDGYTF
16	TRBD1	TRBV29-1	TRBJ2-1	.	TGCAGCGTTGAACGACCAGGGACAGGGCTTTACAATGAGCAGTTCTTC	CSVERPGTGLYNEQFF
16	.	TRBV6-5	TRBJ2-5	.	TGTGCCAGCAGTTACGGGGGGCAGGGCCCGACGGAGACCCAGTACTTC	CASSYGGQGPTETQYF
13	.	TRBV7-9	TRBJ1-1	once	TGTGCCAGCAGCTTAGAAGGGGACACTGAAGCTTTCTTT	CASSLEGDTEAFF
13	.	TRBV12-3/TRBV12-4	TRBJ1-1	.	TGTGCCAGCAGCCTTTCAGGCGGCGCTGAAGCTTTCTTT	CASSLSGGAEAFF
13	.	TRBV18	TRBJ2-7	.	TGTGCCAGCTCACCACCGATGGGCTCCGAGCAGTACTTC	CASSPPMGSEQYF
13	.	TRBV27	TRBJ2-3	.	TGTGCCAGCAGAGACCACAACACAGATACGCAGTATTTT	CASRDHNTDTQYF
14	.	TRBV5-6	TRBJ2-7	.	TGTGCCAGCAGCGTGGACCTGGGATCCTACGAGCAGTACTTC	CASSVDLGSYEQYF
16	TRBD2	TRBV24-1	TRBJ2-1	.	TGTGCCACCAGTAACTCGGTTGGCGGGGGGACCGATGAGCAGTTCTTC	CATSNSVGGGTDEQFF
14	TRBD1	TRBV19	TRBJ1-1	.	TGTGCCAGTAGGGGACAGATTATGAACACTGAAGCTTTCTTT	CASRGQIMNTEAFF
15	.	TRBV28	TRBJ1-3	.	TGTGCCAGCAGTTGGGGCAGCAACTCTGGAAACACCATATATTTT	CASSWGSNSGNTIYF
16	.	TRBV9	TRBJ2-3	few	TGTGCCAGCAGCGCCGCCCCTACACGGGGCACAGATACGCAGTATTTT	CASSAAPTRGTDTQYF
14	TRBD1	TRBV15	TRBJ2-5	few	TGTGCCACCAGCCGACAGGGTAGATTGGAGACCCAGTACTTC	CATSRQGRLETQYF
14	TRBD2	TRBV2	TRBJ2-2	.	TGTGCCAGCAGCGGACTAGTAGGCACCGGGGAGCTGTTTTTT	CASSGLVGTGELFF
13	TRBD1	TRBV19	TRBJ2-5	.	TGTGCCAGTAGCCGGACAGGGGGGGAGACCCAGTACTTC	CASSRTGGETQYF
11	.	TRBV28	TRBJ1-5	.	TGTGCCAGCAGTTCGCGACAGCCCCAGCATTTT	CASSSRQPQHF
12	.	TRBV30	TRBJ2-5	.	TGTGCCTGGAGTGTACATGGAGAGACCCAGTACTTC	CAWSVHGETQYF
20	TRBD2	TRBV7-3	TRBJ2-1	.	TGTGCCAGCAGTTCCCGGACTAGCGGGAGATGGTCCGCGGGGTACAATGAGCAGTTCTTC	CASSSRTSGRWSAGYNEQFF
16	.	TRBV11-3	TRBJ2-7	few	TGTGCCAGCAGCCGGGTATACCGGGACTTCCCCTACGAGCAGTACTTC	CASSRVYRDFPYEQYF
14	.	TRBV19	TRBJ2-7	.	TGTGCCAGTAGTATAAGCAGTAACCCGTACGAGCAGTACTTC	CASSISSNPYEQYF
13	.	TRBV19	TRBJ2-3	.	TGTGCCAGTAGTCGGGCGGTCGCAGATACGCAGTATTTT	CASSRAVADTQYF
14	.	TRBV4-1	TRBJ2-3	.	TGCGCCGACAAGGGGGTTATACCCACAGATACGCAGTATTTT	CADKGVIPTDTQYF
14	.	TRBV7-3	TRBJ2-2	.	TGTGCCAGCAGCCGCGGCGGAGCGACCGGGGAGCTGTTTTTT	CASSRGGATGELFF